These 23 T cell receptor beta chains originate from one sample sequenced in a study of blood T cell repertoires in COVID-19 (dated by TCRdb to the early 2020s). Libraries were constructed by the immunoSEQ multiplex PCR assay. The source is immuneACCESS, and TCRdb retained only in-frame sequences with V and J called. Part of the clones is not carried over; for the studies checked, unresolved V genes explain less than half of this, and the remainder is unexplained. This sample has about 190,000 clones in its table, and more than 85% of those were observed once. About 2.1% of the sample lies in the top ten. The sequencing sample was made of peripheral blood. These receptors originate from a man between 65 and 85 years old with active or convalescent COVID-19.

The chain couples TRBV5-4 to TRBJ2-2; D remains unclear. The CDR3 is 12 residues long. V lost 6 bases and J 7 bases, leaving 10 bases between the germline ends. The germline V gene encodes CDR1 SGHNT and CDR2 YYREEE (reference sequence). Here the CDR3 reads CASISADGELFF. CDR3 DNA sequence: TGTGCCAGCATATCCGCGGACGGGGAGCTGTTTTTT.

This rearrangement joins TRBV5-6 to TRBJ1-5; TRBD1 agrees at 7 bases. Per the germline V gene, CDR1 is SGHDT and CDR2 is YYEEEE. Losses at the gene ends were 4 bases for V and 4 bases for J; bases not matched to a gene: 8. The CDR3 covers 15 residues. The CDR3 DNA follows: TGTGCCAGCAGCCAAGGGGGCTTTGGTAATCAGCCCCAGCATTTT. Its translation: CASSQGGFGNQPQHF.

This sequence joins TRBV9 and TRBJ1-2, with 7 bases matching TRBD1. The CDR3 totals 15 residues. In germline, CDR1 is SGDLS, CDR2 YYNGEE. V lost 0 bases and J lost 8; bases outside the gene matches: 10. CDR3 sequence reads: CASSVVVGGYEGYTF. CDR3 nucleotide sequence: TGTGCCAGCAGCGTAGTAGTAGGGGGCTATGAAGGCTACACCTTC.

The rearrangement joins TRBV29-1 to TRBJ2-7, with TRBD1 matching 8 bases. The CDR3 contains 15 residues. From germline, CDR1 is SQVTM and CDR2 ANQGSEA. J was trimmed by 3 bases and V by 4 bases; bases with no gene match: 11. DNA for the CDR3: TGCAGCGTTGGGCTTCCTGGACAGGGAAACTACGAGCAGTACTTC. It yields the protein CSVGLPGQGNYEQYF.

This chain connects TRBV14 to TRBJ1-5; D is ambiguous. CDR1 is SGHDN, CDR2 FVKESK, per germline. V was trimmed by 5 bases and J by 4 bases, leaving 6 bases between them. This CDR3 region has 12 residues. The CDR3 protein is CASSAGNQPQHF. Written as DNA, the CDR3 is TGTGCCAGCAGCGCAGGAAATCAGCCCCAGCATTTT.

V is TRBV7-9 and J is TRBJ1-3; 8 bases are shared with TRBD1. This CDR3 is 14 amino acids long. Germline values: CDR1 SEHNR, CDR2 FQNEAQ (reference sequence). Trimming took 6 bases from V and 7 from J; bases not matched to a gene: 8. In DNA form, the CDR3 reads TGTGCCAGCAGGGCGCAGGGGGCGAGGAACACCATATATTTT. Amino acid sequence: CASRAQGARNTIYF. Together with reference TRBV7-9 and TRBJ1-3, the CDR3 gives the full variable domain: DTGVSQNPRHKITKRGQNVTFRCDPISEHNRLYWYRQTLGQGPEFLTYFQNEAQLEKSRLLSDRFSAERPKGSFSTLEIQRTEQGDSAMYLCASRAQGARNTIYFGEGSWLTVV.

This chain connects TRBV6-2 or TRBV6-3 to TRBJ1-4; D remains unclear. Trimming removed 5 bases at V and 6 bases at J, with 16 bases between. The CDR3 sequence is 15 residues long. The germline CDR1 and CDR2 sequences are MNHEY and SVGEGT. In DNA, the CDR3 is TGTGCCAGCAGTCGATGGGCAGTGGGCGATGAAAAACTGTTTTTT. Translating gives CASSRWAVGDEKLFF.

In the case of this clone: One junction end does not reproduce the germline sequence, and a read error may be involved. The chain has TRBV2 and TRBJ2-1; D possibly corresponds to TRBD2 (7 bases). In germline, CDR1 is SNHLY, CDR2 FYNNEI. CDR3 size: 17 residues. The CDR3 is CASSNPEGGTPYNEQFF. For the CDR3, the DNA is TGTGCCAGCAGTAACCCCGAGGGGGGGACCCCCTATAATGAGCAGTTCTTC.

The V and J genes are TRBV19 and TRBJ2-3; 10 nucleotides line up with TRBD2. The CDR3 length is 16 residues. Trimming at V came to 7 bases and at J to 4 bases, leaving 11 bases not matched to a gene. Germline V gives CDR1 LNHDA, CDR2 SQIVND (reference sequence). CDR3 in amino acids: CASNQQSSGSPDTQYF. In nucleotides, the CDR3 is TGTGCCAGTAACCAACAGTCTAGCGGGAGCCCAGATACGCAGTATTTT.

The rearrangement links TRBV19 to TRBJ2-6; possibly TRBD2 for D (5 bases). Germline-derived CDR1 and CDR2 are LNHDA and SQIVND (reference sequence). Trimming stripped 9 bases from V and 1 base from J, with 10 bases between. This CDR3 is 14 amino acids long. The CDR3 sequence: CASLAGSGANVLTF. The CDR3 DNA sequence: TGTGCCAGCCTAGCAGGTTCTGGGGCCAACGTCCTGACTTTC.

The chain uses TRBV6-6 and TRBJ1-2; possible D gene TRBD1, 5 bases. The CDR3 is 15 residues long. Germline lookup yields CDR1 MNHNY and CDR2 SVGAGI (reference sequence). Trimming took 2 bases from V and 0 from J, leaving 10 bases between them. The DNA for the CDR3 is TGTGCCAGCAGTTACAGGGCAGGGTCTAACTATGGCTACACCTTC. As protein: CASSYRAGSNYGYTF.

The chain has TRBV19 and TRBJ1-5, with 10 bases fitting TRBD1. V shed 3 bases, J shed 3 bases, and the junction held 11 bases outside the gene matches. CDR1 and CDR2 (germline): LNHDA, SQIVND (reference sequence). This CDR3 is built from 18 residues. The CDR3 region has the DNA TGTGCCAGTAGTATCGGACAGGGGACAGGGGCTCTCAATCAGCCCCAGCATTTT. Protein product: CASSIGQGTGALNQPQHF.

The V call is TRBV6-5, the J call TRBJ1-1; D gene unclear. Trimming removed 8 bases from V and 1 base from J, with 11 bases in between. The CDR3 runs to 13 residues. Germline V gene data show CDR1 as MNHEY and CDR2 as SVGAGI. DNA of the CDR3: TGTGCCAGCTCTACACTATGGAACACTGAAGCTTTCTTT. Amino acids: CASSTLWNTEAFF.

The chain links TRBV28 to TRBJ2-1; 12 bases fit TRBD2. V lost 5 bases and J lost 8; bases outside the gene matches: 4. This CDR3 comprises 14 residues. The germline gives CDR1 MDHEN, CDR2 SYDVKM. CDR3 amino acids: CASSLAGGGDEQFF. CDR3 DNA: TGTGCCAGCAGTCTAGCGGGAGGGGGGGATGAGCAGTTCTTC.

For the CDR3, the DNA is TGTGCCAGCAGACCCGGGACAGGGTCGTTGTCACCCCTCCACTTT. As protein: CASRPGTGSLSPLHF. The V call is TRBV5-8, the J call TRBJ1-6; 9 bases are shared with TRBD1. J gave up 10 bases and V 5 bases, and 10 bases lay outside the gene matches. The CDR3 totals 15 residues. Germline CDR1 is SGHTS and CDR2 is YDEGEE.

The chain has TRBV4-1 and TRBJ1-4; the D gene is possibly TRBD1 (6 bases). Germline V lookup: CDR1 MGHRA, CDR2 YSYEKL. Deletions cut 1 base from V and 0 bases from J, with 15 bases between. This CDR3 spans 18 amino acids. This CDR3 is CASSQGTGGQTTNEKLFF. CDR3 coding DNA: TGCGCCAGCAGCCAAGGAACGGGCGGACAGACAACTAATGAAAAACTGTTTTTT.

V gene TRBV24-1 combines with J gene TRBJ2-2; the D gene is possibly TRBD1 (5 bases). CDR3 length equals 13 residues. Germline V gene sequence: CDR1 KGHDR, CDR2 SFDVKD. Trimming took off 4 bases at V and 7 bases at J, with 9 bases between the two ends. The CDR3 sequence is CATSEFDSGELFF. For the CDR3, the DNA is TGTGCCACCAGTGAATTTGACAGCGGGGAGCTGTTTTTT.

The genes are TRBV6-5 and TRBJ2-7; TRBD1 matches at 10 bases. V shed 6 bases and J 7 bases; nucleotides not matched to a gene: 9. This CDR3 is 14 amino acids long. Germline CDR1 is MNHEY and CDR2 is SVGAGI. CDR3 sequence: CASRQTGGLSEQYF. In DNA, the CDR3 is TGTGCCAGCAGACAGACAGGGGGCTTATCGGAGCAGTACTTC.

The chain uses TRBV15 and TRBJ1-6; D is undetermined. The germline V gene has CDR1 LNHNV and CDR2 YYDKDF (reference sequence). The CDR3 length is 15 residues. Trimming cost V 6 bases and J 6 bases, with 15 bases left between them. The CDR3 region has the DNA TGTGCCACCAGAAAAGCCCCAGGTACTAATTCACCCCTCCACTTT. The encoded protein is CATRKAPGTNSPLHF. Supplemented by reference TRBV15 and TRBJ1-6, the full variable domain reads DAMVIQNPRYQVTQFGKPVTLSCSQTLNHNVMYWYQQKSSQAPKLLFHYYDKDFNNEADTPDNFQSRRPNTSFCFLDIRSPGLGDTAMYLCATRKAPGTNSPLHFGNGTRLTVT.

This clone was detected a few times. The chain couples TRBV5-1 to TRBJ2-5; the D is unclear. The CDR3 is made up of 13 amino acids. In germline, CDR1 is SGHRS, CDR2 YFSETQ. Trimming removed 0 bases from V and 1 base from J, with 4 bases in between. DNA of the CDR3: TGCGCCAGCAGCTTGGACAGCCAAGAGACCCAGTACTTC. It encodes CASSLDSQETQYF.

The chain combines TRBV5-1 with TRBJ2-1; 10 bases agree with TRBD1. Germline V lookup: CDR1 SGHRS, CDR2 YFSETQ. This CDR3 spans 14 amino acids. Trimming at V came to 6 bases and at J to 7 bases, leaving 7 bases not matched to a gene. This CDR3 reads CASNRDRGRNEQFF. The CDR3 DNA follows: TGCGCCAGCAACCGGGACAGGGGTCGTAATGAGCAGTTCTTC.

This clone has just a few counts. The CDR3 loop reads CASSLSLREQYF. Written as DNA, the CDR3 is TGTGCCAGCAGCTTAAGTCTGCGGGAGCAGTACTTC. The chain couples TRBV7-8 to TRBJ2-7, with D unclear. The V end lost 2 bases, the J end lost 7 bases, and 9 bases lay between the germline ends. CDR3 length: 12 residues. Germline CDR1 SGHVS, CDR2 FQNEAQ.

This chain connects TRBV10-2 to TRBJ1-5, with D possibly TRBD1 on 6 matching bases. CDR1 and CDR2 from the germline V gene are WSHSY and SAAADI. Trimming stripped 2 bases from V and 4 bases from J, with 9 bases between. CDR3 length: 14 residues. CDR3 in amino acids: CASSENRVNQPQHF. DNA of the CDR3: TGCGCCAGCAGTGAGAACAGGGTTAATCAGCCCCAGCATTTT.